The sequence of this T cell receptor beta chain was determined in a study of vaccination effects on CD4 cells after COVID-19. Overall study: All study participants received two doses of BNT162b2 or mRNA-1273 vaccine.

Clones were sequenced by immunoSEQ multiplex PCR, and TCRdb holds only the in-frame ones, with some missing. The sample has tens of thousands of clones; approximately 70% are singletons. Findings of the study overall: The study had few convalescent patients and no early post-infection timepoints.

For this clone: Its antigen remains unidentified.

Germline-derived CDR1 and CDR2 are SEHNR and FQNEAQ (reference sequence). Trimming took off 7 bases at V and 0 bases at J, with 12 bases between the two ends. This CDR3 contains 14 residues. In the ViraFEST assay, antigen-specific CD4+ clonotypes were identified by expansion after peptide-pool stimulation. Upon completion of 10 to 11 days in culture, CD4+ T cells were isolated. According to the study, vaccine recipients showed no prior SARS-CoV-2 infection and negative nucleocapsid antibodies. This chain links TRBV7-9 with TRBJ1-2; D not resolved. Sequenced here: CD4+ T cells from PBMCs cultured with HCoV-OC43 spike peptides, sampled before COVID-19 vaccination. As for subset: HCoV-OC43 spike overlapping peptide pool stimulation. The clonotype comes from a human donor who received a COVID-19 vaccine. CDR3 in DNA: TGTGCCAGCATAAAAACGACCACTAACTATGGCTACACCTTC. It specifies CASIKTTTNYGYTF.